The sequence of this TCR beta chain was determined in a study of beta chain features in type 1 diabetes. This clone was recorded a few times. Its specificity is not known. This CDR3 comprises 14 residues. Germline CDR1 and CDR2: SEHNR and FQNEAQ (reference sequence). V gave up 7 bases and J gave up 7 bases, with 16 bases separating them. Study observations and caveats: In every one of the four CD4+ subsets, TCRB CDR3s were moderately but significantly shorter in Type 1 diabetes patients.

Sequenced material consisted of expressed TCRB transcripts (all of the isolated RNA was reverse transcribed). Sequencing was performed with immunoSEQ multiplex PCR; in TCRdb, only in-frame clones are kept and a portion is missing. This sample has 330,000 or so clones, with roughly 12% found just once. Sequenced material: naive CD4+ T cells from blood. This chain joins TRBV7-9 and TRBJ1-4; D is undetermined. This clonotype was sampled from a woman aged 18-30 years with type 1 diabetes. CDR3 amino acids: CASTLGRPGEKLFF. CDR3 DNA: TGTGCCAGCACCCTCGGGAGGCCGGGTGAAAAACTGTTTTTT. The full variable domain, rest sourced from reference TRBV7-9 and TRBJ1-4, is DTGVSQNPRHKITKRGQNVTFRCDPISEHNRLYWYRQTLGQGPEFLTYFQNEAQLEKSRLLSDRFSAERPKGSFSTLEIQRTEQGDSAMYLCASTLGRPGEKLFFGSGTQLSVL.